The clone carrying this T cell receptor beta chain was recorded a few times. The data were obtained in a study of T-cell reconstitution after alpha-beta-depleted transplantation in children. CDR1 SGHKS and CDR2 YYEKEE come from the germline V gene (reference sequence). Trimming at V came to 4 bases and at J to 1 base, leaving 2 bases not matched to a gene. The CDR3 has 15 residues. The library targeted TCRbeta and was prepared with unique molecular identifiers. Each CDR3 protein gets one entry after TCRdb re-called the PCR reads with MiXCR. The sample has roughly 590,000 distinct CDR3 sequences, 16% seen once.

The material sequenced was PBMCs from the stem cell graft donor, taken from the stem cell graft. This clonotype originated in a human donor who donated a stem cell graft to a child with acute myeloid leukemia. The rearrangement links TRBV5-5 to TRBJ2-1, with TRBD1 identical over 10 bases. Written as DNA, the CDR3 is TGTGCCAGCAGCGGACAGGGGGATTCCTACAATGAGCAGTTCTTC. It is translated as CASSGQGDSYNEQFF. Using reference TRBV5-5 and TRBJ2-1 for the parts outside the CDR3, the full variable domain is DAGVTQSPTHLIKTRGQQVTLRCSPISGHKSVSWYQQVLGQGPQFIFQYYEKEERGRGNFPDRFSARQFPNYSSELNVNALLLGDSALYLCASSGQGDSYNEQFFGPGTRLTVL.